This T cell receptor beta chain was captured in a study of cytomegalovirus exposure and HLA in healthy donors. Trimming took 3 bases from V and 2 from J, leaving 16 bases between them. CDR3 length: 16 residues. Germline V gives CDR1 KGHSH, CDR2 LQKENI. The PCR contained 60 Vbeta and 13 Jbeta primers. TCRdb's copy holds only in-frame clones and misses some; the assay was immunoSEQ multiplex PCR. Altogether roughly 69,000 clones are present, about 70% being singletons, with the ten largest covering 3% to 3.5%. The receptor was isolated from a man between 18 and 29 years old in good health and CMV-seronegative. The source material was PBMCs. The chain couples TRBV18 to TRBJ2-5; the D gene is possibly TRBD2 (6 bases). CDR3 nucleotide sequence: TGTGCCAGCTCACCTCCTCGACTAGGCCTGCAAGAGACCCAGTACTTC. This codes for CASSPPRLGLQETQYF.